This is a list of T cell receptor beta chains from one sample in a study of regulatory T cells in long-lasting Graves disease. MiXCR was run by TCRdb on the multiplex PCR reads, yielding one entry per CDR3 protein. The repertoire holds some 250,000 distinct CDR3 sequences, with around 20% as singletons. The specimen comprised peripheral blood mononuclear cells (PBMCs), sampled at new diagnosis, from a patient treated with antithyroid drugs. These receptors all come from a female donor with Graves disease. CDR3s include the opening cysteine and the closing phenylalanine or tryptophan. A D gene is named only where the DNA matches it firmly. Clone sizes are given selectively: once, few, many, or a class where the clone is expanded.

clone size	D gene	V gene	J gene	CDR3 protein	CDR3 DNA
many	TRBD2	TRBV2	TRBJ2-7	CASRDLVAGSYEQYF	TGTGCCAGCCGGGACTTAGTAGCGGGTTCTTACGAGCAGTACTTC
many	TRBD1	TRBV5-1	TRBJ1-1	CASSQEQGANTEAFF	TGCGCCAGCAGCCAAGAACAGGGGGCGAACACTGAAGCTTTCTTT
many	TRBD2	TRBV19	TRBJ2-1	CASSAPSGRGNEQFF	TGTGCCAGTAGTGCCCCTAGCGGGAGGGGTAATGAGCAGTTCTTC
many	-	TRBV2	TRBJ1-6	CASRVTVNSPLHF	TGTGCCAGCAGAGTAACAGTTAATTCACCCCTCCACTTT
many	-	TRBV6-1	TRBJ1-1	CASSRTDSTEAFF	TGTGCCAGCAGTAGGACAGACAGCACTGAAGCTTTCTTT
-	TRBD1	TRBV24-1	TRBJ2-5	CATSDFGTGQQETQYF	TGTGCCACCAGTGATTTCGGGACAGGCCAACAAGAGACCCAGTACTTC
-	-	TRBV20-1	TRBJ1-5	CSAFGGSTSNQPQHF	TGCAGTGCCTTCGGGGGGAGTACGAGCAATCAGCCCCAGCATTTT
many	-	TRBV28	TRBJ2-5	CASSLAGTGETQYF	TGTGCCAGCAGTTTGGCAGGGACTGGGGAGACCCAGTACTTC
many	-	TRBV7-2	TRBJ2-1	CASSHPTYNEQFF	TGTGCCAGCAGCCACCCTACCTACAATGAGCAGTTCTTC
many	-	TRBV2	TRBJ2-7	CASSTRTASYEQYF	TGTGCCAGCAGCACCAGGACAGCCTCCTACGAGCAGTACTTC
many	TRBD2	TRBV6-2/TRBV6-3	TRBJ2-3	CASSYSTGGFGDTQYF	TGTGCCAGCAGTTACTCGACGGGGGGGTTTGGAGATACGCAGTATTTT
-	TRBD2	TRBV5-4	TRBJ2-2	CASSLATAGGSSGELFF	TGTGCCAGCAGCTTGGCCACAGCGGGAGGTTCCTCCGGGGAGCTGTTTTTT
many	-	TRBV3-1	TRBJ2-5	CASSPGTHQETQYF	TGTGCCAGCAGCCCCGGGACGCATCAAGAGACCCAGTACTTC
many	-	TRBV6-4	TRBJ2-2	CASSENRGNTGELFF	TGTGCCAGCAGTGAAAATAGGGGTAACACCGGGGAGCTGTTTTTT
many	-	TRBV3-1	TRBJ1-5	CASSQREQPQHF	TGTGCCAGCAGCCAAAGGGAGCAGCCCCAGCATTTT
many	-	TRBV10-3	TRBJ2-5	CAISDKGPIGGETQYF	TGTGCCATCAGTGACAAGGGACCTATCGGCGGGGAGACCCAGTACTTC
-	TRBD2	TRBV20-1	TRBJ2-1	CSARGEGGRANEQFF	TGCAGTGCTAGAGGAGAGGGCGGGAGGGCTAATGAGCAGTTCTTC
many	TRBD1	TRBV28	TRBJ1-1	CASSPGGAAFF	TGTGCCAGCAGCCCAGGGGGCGCGGCTTTCTTT
-	-	TRBV6-2/TRBV6-3	TRBJ2-3	CASRGDITDTQYF	TGTGCCAGTAGAGGGGATATCACAGATACGCAGTATTTT
-	-	TRBV6-1	TRBJ2-5	CASRPSDIQETQYF	TGTGCCAGCAGACCTTCGGATATCCAAGAGACCCAGTACTTC
many	-	TRBV28	TRBJ2-7	CASSSVLALTYEQYF	TGTGCCAGCAGTTCTGTACTAGCATTAACCTACGAGCAGTACTTC
-	-	TRBV20-1	TRBJ1-2	CSARMGQTNYGYTF	TGCAGTGCTAGGATGGGCCAGACTAACTATGGCTACACCTTC
many	TRBD1	TRBV10-3	TRBJ2-3	CAIGQGKDTQYF	TGTGCCATCGGACAGGGGAAAGATACGCAGTATTTT
few	-	TRBV25-1	TRBJ2-2	CASSDVETGNTGELFF	TGTGCCAGCAGTGATGTAGAGACAGGGAACACCGGGGAGCTGTTTTTT
many	-	TRBV9	TRBJ2-3	CASSSDQLQLYF	TGTGCCAGCAGCTCGGACCAGCTCCAATTGTATTTT
-	TRBD2	TRBV7-2	TRBJ2-1	CASSFTSGSVDEQFF	TGTGCCAGCAGCTTCACTAGCGGGAGTGTTGATGAGCAGTTCTTC
many	-	TRBV20-1	TRBJ1-4	CSATGGRAGEKLFF	TGCAGTGCTACCGGCGGGCGGGCAGGGGAAAAACTGTTTTTT
once	-	TRBV5-4	TRBJ2-7	CTSSLGGSYEQYF	TGTACCAGCAGCTTAGGGGGTTCCTACGAGCAGTACTTC
many	TRBD2	TRBV9	TRBJ2-3	CASSVEAGEGGHTDTQYF	TGTGCCAGCAGCGTAGAAGCGGGAGAGGGGGGGCACACAGATACGCAGTATTTT
-	-	TRBV3-1	TRBJ1-4	CASSQERGSNEKLFF	TGTGCCAGCAGCCAAGAGCGGGGGTCTAATGAAAAACTGTTTTTT
many	-	TRBV7-9	TRBJ1-5	CASSLEGGRSNQPQHF	TGTGCCAGCAGCTTAGAGGGAGGGCGTAGCAATCAGCCCCAGCATTTT
many	TRBD2	TRBV7-3	TRBJ2-1	CASSPASGADNEQFF	TGTGCCAGCAGCCCGGCTAGCGGCGCGGACAATGAGCAGTTCTTC
-	-	TRBV4-2	TRBJ1-2	CASSPTRPDYGYTF	TGTGCCAGCAGCCCGACCAGGCCCGACTATGGCTACACCTTC
many	TRBD2	TRBV2	TRBJ2-3	CASKTSGNTDTQYF	TGTGCCAGCAAGACTAGCGGAAACACAGATACGCAGTATTTT
-	-	TRBV6-2/TRBV6-3	TRBJ1-5	CASMKNGAYQPQHF	TGTGCCAGCATGAAAAACGGGGCCTATCAGCCCCAGCATTTT
many	TRBD1	TRBV24-1	TRBJ1-1	CATSDGQGDVSAFF	TGTGCCACCAGTGATGGGCAGGGGGACGTCTCAGCTTTCTTT
many	-	TRBV6-2/TRBV6-3	TRBJ2-4	CASSYFGGNIQYF	TGTGCCAGCAGTTACTTCGGGGGAAACATTCAGTACTTC
many	-	TRBV20-1	TRBJ2-7	CSARDPAAFYEQYF	TGCAGTGCTAGAGATCCGGCAGCGTTCTACGAGCAGTACTTC
many	-	TRBV6-5	TRBJ2-5	CASSSLTRGGETQYF	TGTGCCAGCAGTTCCCTCACTAGGGGTGGGGAGACCCAGTACTTC
many	-	TRBV11-1	TRBJ2-3	CASSLYRDLHTDTQYF	TGTGCCAGCAGCTTGTACCGGGACTTACACACAGATACGCAGTATTTT
-	-	TRBV10-3	TRBJ2-5	CAISESRQPQETQYF	TGTGCCATCAGTGAGTCGAGACAGCCCCAAGAGACCCAGTACTTC
many	-	TRBV20-1	TRBJ2-1	CSARWTLRVDEQFF	TGCAGTGCTAGGTGGACCCTGAGGGTCGATGAGCAGTTCTTC
many	-	TRBV3-1	TRBJ2-1	CASSQISGNEQFF	TGTGCCAGCAGCCAAATTAGCGGCAATGAGCAGTTCTTC
-	TRBD1	TRBV7-9	TRBJ1-5	CASSLQGSGTGGNQPQHF	TGTGCCAGCAGCTTGCAGGGGTCCGGGACAGGGGGCAATCAGCCCCAGCATTTT
-	TRBD2	TRBV6-1	TRBJ2-7	CASKKPGGAENEQYF	TGTGCCAGCAAAAAACCGGGGGGGGCCGAGAACGAGCAGTACTTC
-	-	TRBV15	TRBJ1-5	CATSRDELANQPQHF	TGTGCCACCAGCAGAGATGAACTTGCCAATCAGCCCCAGCATTTT
many	TRBD2	TRBV10-3	TRBJ2-7	CATGALTGGTLGEQYF	TGTGCCACGGGAGCGTTGACGGGAGGGACTCTCGGGGAGCAGTACTTC
many	-	TRBV20-1	TRBJ2-2	CSARAPSGPVGGELFF	TGCAGTGCTAGAGCCCCCAGCGGCCCTGTGGGCGGGGAGCTGTTTTTT